This T cell receptor (beta chain) is drawn from a study of T cell responses to AZD1222 COVID-19 vaccine. Here immunoSEQ multiplex PCR was the method, and the copy in TCRdb shows in-frame clones only, minus some. The table has 120,000 to 150,000 clones, around nine tenths seen once. This clone has a single count. What it binds is not known. V was pared by 4 bases and J by 2 bases, with 4 bases of the junction left unmatched. The CDR3 has 14 amino acids. Germline-derived CDR1 and CDR2 are SNHLY and FYNNEI. Findings and caveats of the study: Across spike, vaccine-associated CD4 TCRs were found, dominant at 160-218 and 743-854. Sampled repertoires all dated from after the peak T cell response. With two AZD1222 doses given, Spike-specific TCR breadth and depth both rose. A reported finding is that nearly half of spike-specific TCRs target unmutated variant regions.

The source was peripheral blood, collected on day 0 of MenACWY control vaccination. The source of this sequence is an adult in good health. The J gene is TRBJ1-1, the V gene TRBV2, with TRBD1 identical over 7 bases. The CDR3 DNA reads TGTGCCAGCAGTGCGGGACAGTTTAACACTGAAGCTTTCTTT. This encodes CASSAGQFNTEAFF.